Sequencing of this T cell receptor (beta chain) was carried out in a study of CD8 T cells in ankylosing spondylitis. This clonotype occurred a few times. What it recognizes is unknown. Germline V CDR1 and CDR2: DFQATT, SNEGSKA (reference sequence). With 2 bases clipped from V and 4 bases from J, the junction kept 10 bases outside the gene matches. This CDR3 region has 15 residues. Notes on the study in general: Ankylosing spondylitis blood seemed to carry a telltale TCR beta motif made of several highly homologous variants.

MiXCR, applied by TCRdb to the 5' RACE reads, yields one record per CDR3 protein. The table records over 700,000 distinct CDR3 sequences, around 20% of them present only once. The V gene is TRBV20-1, the J gene TRBJ2-5, with TRBD2 matching 7 bases. The specimen was blood, either unsorted or a sorted T cell fraction (not recorded which). This receptor was taken from a male donor with ankylosing spondylitis. CDR3 DNA sequence: TGCAGTGCTAGATGGAGGGAGGGAAGAGGAGAGACCCAGTACTTC. Translated, it gives CSARWREGRGETQYF.